A single sample is the source of the 16 T cell receptor beta chains below, sequenced in a study of T-cell memory formation after mild COVID-19. TCRdb re-derived calls from the 5' RACE reads in MiXCR, one entry per CDR3 protein. The repertoire holds 300,000 to 400,000 distinct CDR3 sequences, with roughly an eighth as singletons. Sequencing used PBMCs or a T cell subset sorted from them (not recorded which). These receptors all stem from a young man who had mild COVID-19 (a few samples of this study predate the infection). Cell type and time point are not known.

This clonotype has just a few counts. The chain uses TRBV20-1 and TRBJ1-3, with 8 bases aligning to TRBD1. The CDR3 totals 16 residues. Unmatched junction bases numbered 7, after V lost 3 bases and J lost 0 bases. Germline V lookup: CDR1 DFQATT, CDR2 SNEGSKA (reference sequence). The CDR3 coding sequence is TGCAGTGCTAGGGAGGACAGGGCGAGCTCTGGAAACACCATATATTTT. Protein sequence: CSAREDRASSGNTIYF.

This clonotype was counted between two and nine times. The chain is built from TRBV11-1 and TRBJ1-1, with no clear D. Germline CDR1 and CDR2: SGHAT and FQDESV (reference sequence). Trimming stripped 1 base from V and 7 bases from J, with 7 bases between. The CDR3 totals 12 residues. The CDR3 loop reads CASSLEDGEAFF. In DNA, the CDR3 is TGTGCCAGCAGCTTAGAGGATGGTGAAGCTTTCTTT.

V gene TRBV12-3 or TRBV12-4 combines with J gene TRBJ1-1; D is undetermined. V lost 3 bases and J lost 5, with 10 bases in between. This CDR3 spans 13 amino acids. The CDR3 region is CASSFGQPTEAFF. CDR3 nucleotides: TGTGCCAGCAGTTTTGGCCAGCCGACTGAAGCTTTCTTT.

This clonotype showed up just a few times. The chain links TRBV12-3 or TRBV12-4 to TRBJ1-1; D perhaps matches TRBD1 (5 bases). Trimming cost V 6 bases and J 6 bases, with 17 bases left between them. The CDR3 covers 14 residues. CDR3 DNA: TGTGCCAGCAGGTCCCGAGCAGGGAGGGCTGAAGCTTTCTTT. Encoded protein: CASRSRAGRAEAFF.

This chain connects TRBV7-9 to TRBJ1-4; TRBD1 might be the D (5 bases). CDR1 and CDR2 (germline): SEHNR, FQNEAQ (reference sequence). CDR3 length: 15 amino acids. The V and J ends lost 3 bases and 4 bases respectively, with 12 bases between them. CDR3 coding DNA: TGTGCCAGCAGCTTCATTGGAGGGGTTAATGAAAAACTGTTTTTT. It is translated as CASSFIGGVNEKLFF. Using reference TRBV7-9 and TRBJ1-4 for the parts outside the CDR3, the full variable domain is DTGVSQNPRHKITKRGQNVTFRCDPISEHNRLYWYRQTLGQGPEFLTYFQNEAQLEKSRLLSDRFSAERPKGSFSTLEIQRTEQGDSAMYLCASSFIGGVNEKLFFGSGTQLSVL.

This clonotype was observed at least ten times. The genes are TRBV12-3 or TRBV12-4 and TRBJ2-2; tentative D call: TRBD1 (6 bases). The CDR3 length is 16 residues. V gave up 6 bases and J gave up 5 bases, with 19 bases separating them. The CDR3 reads CASRTPQGYTTGELFF. For the CDR3, the DNA is TGTGCCAGCAGAACTCCACAGGGTTATACAACCGGGGAGCTGTTTTTT.

This clonotype was counted between two and nine times. The chain employs TRBV11-3 and TRBJ1-1; D possibly corresponds to TRBD1 (6 bases). The CDR3 runs 13 residues. Germline lookup yields CDR1 SGHNT and CDR2 YENEEA. V lost 3 bases to trimming and J lost 4 bases, with 9 bases between them. DNA of the CDR3: TGTGCCAGCAGCTTGGGGGGCGCCACTGAAGCTTTCTTT. As protein: CASSLGGATEAFF.

The J gene is TRBJ2-2, the V gene TRBV25-1; 9 positions match TRBD2. This CDR3 is 15 amino acids long. CDR1 and CDR2 from the germline V gene are MGHDK and SYGVNS. The trim removed 10 bases at V and 0 bases at J, leaving 6 bases unmatched. CDR3 sequence (DNA): TGTGCCACCCAGAGACTAGCGGCGAACACCGGGGAGCTGTTTTTT. It yields the protein CATQRLAANTGELFF. The full variable domain, rest sourced from reference TRBV25-1 and TRBJ2-2, is EADIYQTPRYLVIGTGKKITLECSQTMGHDKMYWYQQDPGMELHLIHYSYGVNSTEKGDLSSESTVSRIRTEHFPLTLESARPSHTSQYLCATQRLAANTGELFFGEGSRLTVL.

V and J are TRBV2 and TRBJ2-3; 13 bases line up with TRBD2. Germline-derived CDR1 and CDR2 are SNHLY and FYNNEI. This CDR3 is built from 19 residues. Trimming removed 6 bases from V and 4 bases from J; junction bases left unmatched: 16. The CDR3 coding sequence is TGTGCCAGCAGCGAGGGAGATGCCGGGACTAGCGGGGTTGCAGATACGCAGTATTTT. Its translation is CASSEGDAGTSGVADTQYF.

The J gene is TRBJ2-5, the V gene TRBV30; TRBD1 aligns across 8 bases. J lost 7 bases, V lost 8 bases, and 18 bases had no gene match. This CDR3 has 15 residues. The germline V gene encodes CDR1 GTSNPN and CDR2 SVGIG (reference sequence). CDR3: CAGGRTGTGVGTQYF. The CDR3 nucleotides read TGTGCCGGGGGACGAACCGGGACAGGTGTAGGGACCCAGTACTTC.

The table lists this clonotype with a few counts. The chain carries TRBV20-1 and TRBJ1-2; 8 nucleotides line up with TRBD1. Trimming removed 6 bases from V and 6 bases from J; junction bases left unmatched: 3. CDR1 DFQATT and CDR2 SNEGSKA come from the germline V gene (reference sequence). The CDR3 has 11 amino acids. This chain's CDR3 is CSATGDNGYTF. The DNA for the CDR3 is TGCAGTGCGACAGGGGATAATGGCTACACCTTC.

This clonotype was detected ten times or more. This sequence joins TRBV7-6 and TRBJ2-1, with D perhaps being TRBD1 or TRBD2 (5 bases each). The CDR3 consists of 14 residues. Deletions cut 0 bases from V and 6 bases from J, with 9 bases between. Germline V gene lookup returns CDR1 SGHVS and CDR2 FNYEAQ. CDR3 residues: CASSLATGTNEQFF. CDR3 bases: TGTGCCAGCAGCTTAGCGACGGGGACCAATGAGCAGTTCTTC. The full variable domain, completed using reference TRBV7-6 and TRBJ2-1, is GAGVSQSPRYKVTKRGQDVALRCDPISGHVSLYWYRQALGQGPEFLTYFNYEAQQDKSGLPNDRFSAERPEGSISTLTIQRTEQRDSAMYRCASSLATGTNEQFFGPGTRLTVL.

This clonotype occurred a few times. The chain uses TRBV7-2 and TRBJ1-3, with 8 bases identical to TRBD1. The CDR3 extends over 16 amino acids. CDR1 is SGHTA and CDR2 is FQGNSA in the germline V gene. The ends lost 1 base at V and 2 bases at J; junction bases unmatched: 4. The CDR3 reads CASSLGDRGAGNTIYF. CDR3 in DNA: TGTGCCAGCAGCTTAGGAGACAGGGGAGCTGGAAACACCATATATTTT.

This clonotype has at least ten counts. The CDR3 DNA is TGCGCCAGCAGCCACCTGGACAGGGAGGTCGAGCAGTACTTC. Its translation is CASSHLDREVEQYF. The chain recombines TRBV5-1 with TRBJ2-7; 8 bases line up with TRBD1. This CDR3 has 14 residues. Germline V gene sequence: CDR1 SGHRS, CDR2 YFSETQ. With 4 bases clipped from V and 6 bases from J, the junction kept 9 bases outside the gene matches.

The rearrangement links TRBV9 to TRBJ1-6; D unresolved. CDR3 length equals 13 residues. V dropped 3 bases and J dropped 9 bases, with 10 bases sitting between them. From germline, CDR1 is SGDLS and CDR2 YYNGEE. The CDR3 DNA is TGTGCCAGCAGCGCAGACCTTGGTTCACCCCTCCACTTT. Residues: CASSADLGSPLHF.

In this sample, this clonotype turned up many times. The chain links TRBV6-2 or TRBV6-3 to TRBJ2-1, with D perhaps being TRBD1 or TRBD2 (5 bases each). CDR1 is MNHEY and CDR2 is SVGEGT in the germline V gene. Trimming removed 6 bases from V and 7 bases from J, with 13 bases in between. The CDR3 is made up of 13 amino acids. CDR3 sequence: CASSYGTVNEQFF. The CDR3 bases are TGTGCCAGCAGCTACGGGACGGTGAATGAGCAGTTCTTC.